Below are 14 T cell receptor beta chains sequenced from a single sample in a study of lymphopenia after photon versus proton radiotherapy. Sequencing used immunoSEQ multiplex PCR; TCRdb keeps in-frame clones, though not all of them. Of 25,000 to 35,000 clones in the sample, 80% to 90% were seen once. The material sequenced was peripheral blood, taken from a patient treated with proton-based radiotherapy. The receptors were gathered from a woman between 65 and 79 years old with pancreatic cancer. Some clones in this sample may be carry-over from other donors' samples.

This chain joins TRBV6-5 and TRBJ1-3; TRBD1 aligns across 8 bases. Germline CDR1 and CDR2: MNHEY and SVGAGI. J gave up 2 bases and V 3 bases, and 3 bases lay outside the gene matches. The CDR3 loop spans 15 amino acids. The CDR3 region has the DNA TGTGCCAGCAGTTATCAGACAGGGGCTGGAAACACCATATATTTT. It encodes CASSYQTGAGNTIYF.

The chain links TRBV5-8 to TRBJ2-2; 10 nucleotides match TRBD2. V gave up 2 bases and J gave up 6 bases; unmatched junction bases: 10. Germline CDR1 is SGHTS and CDR2 is YDEGEE. The CDR3 sequence is 17 residues long. The CDR3 loop reads CASSFPTSGTHPGELFF. The CDR3 DNA is TGTGCCAGCAGCTTCCCAACTAGCGGGACGCATCCCGGGGAGCTGTTTTTT.

The rearrangement links TRBV11-2 to TRBJ2-5, with D perhaps TRBD1 (5 bases). CDR1 and CDR2 (germline): SGHAT, FQNNGV. The CDR3 sequence is 12 residues long. The V and J ends lost 5 bases and 4 bases respectively, with 8 bases between them. The CDR3 spells CASSPQGETQYF. The CDR3, as DNA: TGTGCCAGCAGCCCTCAGGGAGAGACCCAGTACTTC.

The V gene is TRBV18, the J gene TRBJ1-1; 7 bases agree with TRBD1. Trimming cost V 4 bases and J 2 bases; bases outside gene matches: 7. The CDR3 loop spans 15 amino acids. Germline assignment: CDR1 KGHSH and CDR2 LQKENI. The CDR3 bases are TGTGCCAGCTCACGACAGGACAGGTTCAACACTGAAGCTTTCTTT. This translates into CASSRQDRFNTEAFF.

V is TRBV19 and J is TRBJ1-2, with 8 bases aligning to TRBD1. Germline values: CDR1 LNHDA, CDR2 SQIVND (reference sequence). The trim removed 4 bases at V and 4 bases at J, leaving 8 bases unmatched. This CDR3 comprises 15 residues. The CDR3 here is CASSTFQGAGYGYTF. In DNA, the CDR3 is TGTGCCAGTAGTACGTTTCAGGGGGCCGGCTATGGCTACACCTTC.

The rearrangement links TRBV19 to TRBJ2-1; TRBD1 matches 7 bases. Trimming cost V 7 bases and J 3 bases; bases outside gene matches: 9. CDR1 LNHDA and CDR2 SQIVND come from the germline V gene (reference sequence). The CDR3 is made up of 15 amino acids. The CDR3 DNA sequence: TGTGCCAGTAAAGGTTTCTGGGACAGCTACAATGAGCAGTTCTTC. The encoded protein is CASKGFWDSYNEQFF.

This chain joins TRBV6-6 and TRBJ2-7, with 8 positions matching TRBD1. There are 11 residues in the CDR3. V gave up 8 bases and J gave up 6 bases; unmatched junction bases: 3. Per germline, CDR1 MNHNY and CDR2 SVGAGI (reference sequence). The CDR3 protein is CASRTGFEQYF. The CDR3 DNA reads as TGTGCCAGCCGGACAGGGTTCGAGCAGTACTTC.

The V and J genes are TRBV7-3 and TRBJ1-1, with 7 bases that match TRBD1. Germline assignment: CDR1 SGHTA and CDR2 FQGTGA. V was clipped by 5 bases and J by 0 bases; unmatched bases: 9. The CDR3 runs to 16 residues. The CDR3 loop is CASSPQGGAMNTEAFF. The CDR3 DNA sequence: TGTGCCAGCAGCCCCCAGGGGGGGGCCATGAACACTGAAGCTTTCTTT.

The gene calls are TRBV28 and TRBJ2-1; TRBD1 aligns across 8 bases. Per germline, CDR1 MDHEN and CDR2 SYDVKM. This CDR3 comprises 14 residues. V lost 10 bases, J lost 4 bases, and 9 bases stayed unmatched. In DNA, the CDR3 is TGTGCCACCAGACGGACAGGGACGTACAATGAGCAGTTCTTC. It specifies CATRRTGTYNEQFF.

This rearrangement joins TRBV7-9 to TRBJ1-2, with a possible D match to TRBD1 (6 bases). The CDR3 contains 15 residues. The ends were cut back, 5 bases at V and 5 bases at J, with 18 bases in the middle. The germline gives CDR1 SEHNR, CDR2 FQNEAQ (reference sequence). In DNA form, the CDR3 reads TGTGCCAGCAGCCCAGCGGACAGACCGCTTTATGGCTACACCTTC. Amino acid sequence: CASSPADRPLYGYTF.

The V gene is TRBV6-6, the J gene TRBJ1-2; 8 positions match TRBD1. The CDR3 sequence is 14 residues long. Trimming cost V 7 bases and J 8 bases; bases outside gene matches: 12. Germline V CDR1 and CDR2: MNHNY, SVGAGI (reference sequence). The CDR3 here is CASTWTGPMRGYTF. The CDR3, as DNA: TGTGCCAGCACCTGGACAGGGCCCATGAGGGGCTACACCTTC.

The chain recombines TRBV7-2 with TRBJ1-2, with D perhaps TRBD1 (6 bases). CDR1 and CDR2 from the germline V gene are SGHTA and FQGNSA. V shed 5 bases and J shed 5 bases, with 12 bases lying between them. This CDR3 has 13 amino acids. The CDR3 loop is CASSPGVGYGYTF. CDR3 DNA: TGTGCCAGCAGCCCAGGGGTGGGGTATGGCTACACCTTC.

The CDR3 here is CASGRGAIGPRDTGELFF. CDR3 coding DNA: TGTGCTAGTGGGCGGGGGGCTATAGGGCCCCGGGACACCGGGGAGCTGTTTTTT. The chain links TRBV12-5 to TRBJ2-2, with 8 bases matching TRBD2. The V gene end was trimmed by 6 bases and the J gene end by 3 bases; junction bases not matched to a gene: 15. Germline values: CDR1 LGHNT, CDR2 FRNRAP. There are 18 residues in the CDR3. Full variable domain (outside the CDR3, taken from reference TRBV12-5 and TRBJ2-2): DARVTQTPRHKVTEMGQEVTMRCQPILGHNTVFWYRQTMMQGLELLAYFRNRAPLDDSGMPKDRFSAEMPDATLATLKIQPSEPRDSAVYFCASGRGAIGPRDTGELFFGEGSRLTVL.

The chain carries TRBV7-2 and TRBJ2-7; D remains unclear. Per germline, CDR1 SGHTA and CDR2 FQGNSA. V was pared by 1 base and J by 6 bases, with 16 bases between. This CDR3 comprises 15 residues. CDR3 loop: CASSLVSGSGSEQYF. The DNA of the CDR3 is TGTGCCAGCAGCTTAGTTTCCGGGTCCGGCTCCGAGCAGTACTTC.